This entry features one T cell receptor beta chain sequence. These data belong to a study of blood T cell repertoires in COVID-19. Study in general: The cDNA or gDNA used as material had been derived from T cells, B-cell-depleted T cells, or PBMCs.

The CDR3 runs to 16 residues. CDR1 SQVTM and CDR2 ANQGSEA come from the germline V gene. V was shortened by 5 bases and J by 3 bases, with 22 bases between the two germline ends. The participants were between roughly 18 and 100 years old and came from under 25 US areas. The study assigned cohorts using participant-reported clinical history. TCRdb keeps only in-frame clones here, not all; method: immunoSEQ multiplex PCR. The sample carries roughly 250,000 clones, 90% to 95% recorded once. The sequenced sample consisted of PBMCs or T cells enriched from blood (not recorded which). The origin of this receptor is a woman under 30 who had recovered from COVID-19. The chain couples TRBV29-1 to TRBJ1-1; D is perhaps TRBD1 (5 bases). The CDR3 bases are TGCAGCGTTTTGGGGGGAACAGGTCATACGGACACTGAAGCTTTCTTT. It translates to CSVLGGTGHTDTEAFF.